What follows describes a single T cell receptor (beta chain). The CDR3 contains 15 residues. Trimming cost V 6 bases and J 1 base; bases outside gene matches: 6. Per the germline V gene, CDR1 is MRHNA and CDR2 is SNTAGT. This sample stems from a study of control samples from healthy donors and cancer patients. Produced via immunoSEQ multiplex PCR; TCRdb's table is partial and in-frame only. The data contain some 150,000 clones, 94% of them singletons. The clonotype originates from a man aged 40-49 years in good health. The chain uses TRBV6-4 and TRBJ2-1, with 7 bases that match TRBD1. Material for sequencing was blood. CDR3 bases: TGTGCCAGCAGCCCGACAGGGCAGTCCTACAATGAGCAGTTCTTC. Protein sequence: CASSPTGQSYNEQFF.